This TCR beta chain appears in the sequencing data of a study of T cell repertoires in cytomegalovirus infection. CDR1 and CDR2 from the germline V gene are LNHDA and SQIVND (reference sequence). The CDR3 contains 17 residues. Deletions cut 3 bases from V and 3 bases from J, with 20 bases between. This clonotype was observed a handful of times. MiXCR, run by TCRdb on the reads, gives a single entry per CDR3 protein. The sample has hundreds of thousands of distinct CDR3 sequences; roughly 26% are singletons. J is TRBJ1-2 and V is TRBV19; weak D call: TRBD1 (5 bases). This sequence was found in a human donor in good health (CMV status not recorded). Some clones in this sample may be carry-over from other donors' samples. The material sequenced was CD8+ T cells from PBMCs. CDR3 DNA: TGTGCCAGTAGTATGATCGGGACCCTACCCCTGGACTATGGCTACACCTTC. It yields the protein CASSMIGTLPLDYGYTF.